The clone carrying this TCR beta chain was seen ten or more times. As to time point: newly diagnosed GD, antithyroid drugs for less than 3 months. Construction of the TCR library relied on RNA isolated from PBMCs. These data are taken from a study of regulatory T cells in long-lasting Graves disease. Study-wide context: Antithyroid drugs had been taken by newly diagnosed Graves' patients for under 3 months.

The V and J ends lost 4 bases and 7 bases, in that order; junction bases with no gene match: 8. Per the germline V gene, CDR1 is SGHTA and CDR2 is FQGNSA. The CDR3 is made up of 15 amino acids. TCR beta libraries were built with iRepertoire HTBI primers and Arm-PCR of CDR3 regions. Each CDR3 protein is one row after TCRdb ran MiXCR on the multiplex PCR reads. Among over 350,000 distinct CDR3 sequences listed, 15% were seen once. The sample was also reused in another study, on T cells in Graves' hyperthyroidism and ophthalmopathy.

The genes are TRBV7-2 and TRBJ2-1, with 9 bases matching TRBD2. The source material was peripheral blood mononuclear cells (PBMCs), sampled at new diagnosis, from a patient treated with antithyroid drugs. This clonotype originated in a woman between 40 and 55 years old with Graves disease. This CDR3 is CASSYSGSGVNEQFF. The CDR3 coding sequence is TGTGCCAGCAGCTATAGCGGGAGCGGGGTGAATGAGCAGTTCTTC.